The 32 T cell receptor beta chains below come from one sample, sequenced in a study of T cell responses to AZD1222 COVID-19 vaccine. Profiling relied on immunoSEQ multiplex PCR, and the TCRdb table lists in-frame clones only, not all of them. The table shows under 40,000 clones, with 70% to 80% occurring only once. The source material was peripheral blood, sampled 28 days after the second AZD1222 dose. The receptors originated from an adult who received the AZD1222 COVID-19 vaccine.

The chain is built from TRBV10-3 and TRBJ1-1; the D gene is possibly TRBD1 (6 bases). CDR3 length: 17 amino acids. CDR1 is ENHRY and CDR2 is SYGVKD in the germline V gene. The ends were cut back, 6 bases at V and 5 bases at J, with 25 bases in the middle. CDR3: CAISGSVGTGSWTEAFF. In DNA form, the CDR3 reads TGTGCCATCAGCGGATCCGTTGGAACAGGGTCGTGGACTGAAGCTTTCTTT.

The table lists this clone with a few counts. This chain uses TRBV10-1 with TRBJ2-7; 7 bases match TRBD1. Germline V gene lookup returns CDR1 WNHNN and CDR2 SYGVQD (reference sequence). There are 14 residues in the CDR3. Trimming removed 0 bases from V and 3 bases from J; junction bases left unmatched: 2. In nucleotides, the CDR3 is TGCGCCAGCAGTGAGTCGGGACAGATCTACGAGCAGTACTTC. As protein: CASSESGQIYEQYF.

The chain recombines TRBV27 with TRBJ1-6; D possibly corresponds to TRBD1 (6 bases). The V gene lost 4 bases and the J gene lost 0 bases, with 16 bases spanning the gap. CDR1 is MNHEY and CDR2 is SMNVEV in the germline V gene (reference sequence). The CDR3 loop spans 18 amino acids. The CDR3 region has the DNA TGTGCCAGCAGTTCATCCACAGGGCTTAGCTCCTATAATTCACCCCTCCACTTT. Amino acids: CASSSSTGLSSYNSPLHF.

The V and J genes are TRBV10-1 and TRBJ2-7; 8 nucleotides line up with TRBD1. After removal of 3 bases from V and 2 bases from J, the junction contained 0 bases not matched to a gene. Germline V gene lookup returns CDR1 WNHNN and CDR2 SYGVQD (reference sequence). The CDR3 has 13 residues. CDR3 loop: CASSDRGPYEQYF. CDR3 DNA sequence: TGCGCCAGCAGTGACAGGGGGCCCTACGAGCAGTACTTC.

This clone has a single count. The CDR3 region has the DNA TGTGCCAGCAGTCCCAATTATCAGGCCAGGCCCGGTGACGCCAAAAACATTCAGTACTTC. It specifies CASSPNYQARPGDAKNIQYF. The chain employs TRBV28 and TRBJ2-4; no clear D gene. CDR1 is MDHEN and CDR2 is SYDVKM in the germline V gene. The germline V and J ends were trimmed by 5 bases and 1 base, with 27 bases remaining between them. CDR3 length equals 20 residues.

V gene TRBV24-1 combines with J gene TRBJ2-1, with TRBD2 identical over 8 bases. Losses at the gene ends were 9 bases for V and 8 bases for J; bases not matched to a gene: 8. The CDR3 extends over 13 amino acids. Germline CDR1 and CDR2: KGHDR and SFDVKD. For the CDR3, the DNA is TGTGCCACCCTACATAGCGGGACCTATGAGCAGTTCTTC. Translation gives CATLHSGTYEQFF.

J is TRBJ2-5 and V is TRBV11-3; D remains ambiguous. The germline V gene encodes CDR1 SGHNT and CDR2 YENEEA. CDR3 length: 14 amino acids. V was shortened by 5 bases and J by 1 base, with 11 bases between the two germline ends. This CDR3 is CASSQTGSQETQYF. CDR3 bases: TGTGCCAGCAGCCAGACCGGGTCCCAAGAGACCCAGTACTTC.

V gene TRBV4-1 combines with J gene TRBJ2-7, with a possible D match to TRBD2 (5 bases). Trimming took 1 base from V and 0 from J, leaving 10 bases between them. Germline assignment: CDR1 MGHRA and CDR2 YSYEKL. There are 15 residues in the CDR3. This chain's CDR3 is CASSQGSGISYEQYF. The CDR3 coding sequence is TGCGCCAGCAGCCAAGGCAGCGGAATCTCCTACGAGCAGTACTTC.

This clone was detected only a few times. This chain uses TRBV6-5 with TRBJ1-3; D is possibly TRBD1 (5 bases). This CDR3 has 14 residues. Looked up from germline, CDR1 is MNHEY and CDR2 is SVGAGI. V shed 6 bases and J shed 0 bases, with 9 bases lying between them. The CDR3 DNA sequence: TGTGCCAGCAGGGGACCTTACTCTGGAAACACCATATATTTT. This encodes CASRGPYSGNTIYF.

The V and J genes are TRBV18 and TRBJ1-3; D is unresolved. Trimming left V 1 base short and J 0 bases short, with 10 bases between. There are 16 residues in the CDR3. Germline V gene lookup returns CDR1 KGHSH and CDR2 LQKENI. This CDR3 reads CASSPHKMGSGNTIYF. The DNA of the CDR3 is TGTGCCAGCTCACCACATAAAATGGGCTCTGGAAACACCATATATTTT.

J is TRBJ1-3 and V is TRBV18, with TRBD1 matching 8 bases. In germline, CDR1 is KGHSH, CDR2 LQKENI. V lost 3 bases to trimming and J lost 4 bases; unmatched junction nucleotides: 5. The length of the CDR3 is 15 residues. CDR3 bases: TGTGCCAGCTCACCCGGCGGACAGGGCGGAAACACCATATATTTT. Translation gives CASSPGGQGGNTIYF. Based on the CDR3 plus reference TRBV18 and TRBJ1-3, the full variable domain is NAGVMQNPRHLVRRRGQEARLRCSPMKGHSHVYWYRQLPEEGLKFMVYLQKENIIDESGMPKERFSAEFPKEGPSILRIQQVVRGDSAAYFCASSPGGQGGNTIYFGEGSWLTVV.

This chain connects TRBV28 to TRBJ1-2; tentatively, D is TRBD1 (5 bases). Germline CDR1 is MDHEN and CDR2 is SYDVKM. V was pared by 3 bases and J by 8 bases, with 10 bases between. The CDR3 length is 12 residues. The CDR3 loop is CASSLQGGGYTF. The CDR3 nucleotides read TGTGCCAGCAGTTTGCAGGGCGGGGGCTACACCTTC.

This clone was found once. The CDR3 sequence is CASSGTYGNQPQHF. The CDR3 region has the DNA TGTGCCAGCAGCGGGACTTACGGGAATCAGCCCCAGCATTTT. The chain recombines TRBV3-1 (or the pseudogene TRBV3-2) with TRBJ1-5; D may be TRBD1 (5 bases). Germline V CDR1 and CDR2: LGHDT, YNNKEL (reference sequence). This CDR3 comprises 14 residues. The V and J ends lost 5 bases and 4 bases respectively, with 12 bases between them.

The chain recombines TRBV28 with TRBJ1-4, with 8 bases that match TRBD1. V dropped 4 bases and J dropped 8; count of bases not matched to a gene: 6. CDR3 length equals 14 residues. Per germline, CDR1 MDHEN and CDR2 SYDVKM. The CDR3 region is CASSSGQGWEKLFF. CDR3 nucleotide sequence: TGTGCCAGCAGTTCAGGACAGGGATGGGAAAAACTGTTTTTT.

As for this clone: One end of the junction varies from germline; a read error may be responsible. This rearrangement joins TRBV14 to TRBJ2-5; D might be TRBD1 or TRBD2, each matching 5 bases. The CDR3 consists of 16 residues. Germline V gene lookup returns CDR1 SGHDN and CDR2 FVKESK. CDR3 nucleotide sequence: TGTGCCAGCAGCGAAGAAGGGACCCTGGCTGGGGAGACCCAGTACTTC. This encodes CASSEEGTLAGETQYF.

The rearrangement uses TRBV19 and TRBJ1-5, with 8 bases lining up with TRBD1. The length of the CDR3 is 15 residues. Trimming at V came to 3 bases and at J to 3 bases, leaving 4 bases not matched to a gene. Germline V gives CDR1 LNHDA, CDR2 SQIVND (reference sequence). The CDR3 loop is CASSMDRAYNQPQHF. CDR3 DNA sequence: TGTGCCAGTAGTATGGACAGGGCGTACAATCAGCCCCAGCATTTT. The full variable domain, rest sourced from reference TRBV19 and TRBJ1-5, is DGGITQSPKYLFRKEGQNVTLSCEQNLNHDAMYWYRQDPGQGLRLIYYSQIVNDFQKGDIAEGYSVSREKKESFPLTVTSAQKNPTAFYLCASSMDRAYNQPQHFGDGTRLSIL.

The CDR3 sequence: CASTWGSDTQYF. The CDR3 DNA reads as TGTGCCAGCACGTGGGGTTCAGATACGCAGTATTTT. The V call is TRBV12-3 or TRBV12-4, the J call TRBJ2-3; D not resolved. V gave up 7 bases and J gave up 4 bases, with 9 bases separating them. This CDR3 comprises 12 residues.

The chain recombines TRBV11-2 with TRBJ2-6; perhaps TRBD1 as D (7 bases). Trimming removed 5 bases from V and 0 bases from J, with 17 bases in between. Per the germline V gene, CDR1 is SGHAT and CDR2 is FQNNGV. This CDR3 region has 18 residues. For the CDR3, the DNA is TGTGCCAGCAGCCCATCGACAGGGACTGTCTCTGGGGCCAACGTCCTGACTTTC. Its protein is CASSPSTGTVSGANVLTF.

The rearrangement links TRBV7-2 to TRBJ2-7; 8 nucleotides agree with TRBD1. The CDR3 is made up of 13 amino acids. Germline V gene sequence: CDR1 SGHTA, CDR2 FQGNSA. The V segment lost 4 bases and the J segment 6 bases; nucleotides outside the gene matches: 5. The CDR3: CASSSYRGTEQYF. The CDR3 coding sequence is TGTGCCAGCAGCTCATACAGGGGGACCGAGCAGTACTTC.

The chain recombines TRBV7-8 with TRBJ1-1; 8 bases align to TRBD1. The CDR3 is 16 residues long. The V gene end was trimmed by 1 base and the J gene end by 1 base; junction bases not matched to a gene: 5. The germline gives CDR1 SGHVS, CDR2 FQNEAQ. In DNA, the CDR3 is TGTGCCAGCAGCTTAGTTTTTGACAGGGGGAACACTGAAGCTTTCTTT. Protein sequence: CASSLVFDRGNTEAFF. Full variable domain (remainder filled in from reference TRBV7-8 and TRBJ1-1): GAGVSQSPRYKVAKRGQDVALRCDPISGHVSLFWYQQALGQGPEFLTYFQNEAQLDKSGLPSDRFFAERPEGSVSTLKIQRTQQEDSAVYLCASSLVFDRGNTEAFFGQGTRLTVV.

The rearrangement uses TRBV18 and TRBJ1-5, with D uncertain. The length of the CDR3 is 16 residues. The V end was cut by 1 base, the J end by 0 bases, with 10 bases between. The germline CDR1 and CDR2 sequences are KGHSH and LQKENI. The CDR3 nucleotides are TGTGCCAGCTCACCACGGGAAGGAATTAGCAATCAGCCCCAGCATTTT. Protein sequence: CASSPREGISNQPQHF.

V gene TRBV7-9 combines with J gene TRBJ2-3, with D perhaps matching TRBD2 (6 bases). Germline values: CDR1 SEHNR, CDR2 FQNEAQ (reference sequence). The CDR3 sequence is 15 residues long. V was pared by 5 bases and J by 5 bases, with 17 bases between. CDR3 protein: CASSETRAVGDTQYF. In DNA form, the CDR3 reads TGTGCCAGCAGCGAGACTAGGGCGGTCGGAGATACGCAGTATTTT.

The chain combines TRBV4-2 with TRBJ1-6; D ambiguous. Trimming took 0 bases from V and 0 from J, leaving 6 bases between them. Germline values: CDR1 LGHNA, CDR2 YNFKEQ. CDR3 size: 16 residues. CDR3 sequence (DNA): TGTGCCAGCAGCCAAGAAGCCTACTCCTATAATTCACCCCTCCACTTT. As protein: CASSQEAYSYNSPLHF.

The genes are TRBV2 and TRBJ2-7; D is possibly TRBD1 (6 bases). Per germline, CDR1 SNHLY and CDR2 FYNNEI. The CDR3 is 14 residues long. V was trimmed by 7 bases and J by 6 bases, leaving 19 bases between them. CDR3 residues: CASTIQGSIGEQYV. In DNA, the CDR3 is TGTGCCAGCACGATACAGGGTTCGATCGGCGAGCAGTACGTC.

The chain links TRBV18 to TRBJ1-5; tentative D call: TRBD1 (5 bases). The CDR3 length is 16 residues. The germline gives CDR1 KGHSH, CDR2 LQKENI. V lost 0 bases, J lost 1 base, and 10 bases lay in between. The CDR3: CASSPPGGGSNQPQHF. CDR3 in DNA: TGTGCCAGCTCACCACCGGGCGGGGGGAGCAATCAGCCCCAGCATTTT.

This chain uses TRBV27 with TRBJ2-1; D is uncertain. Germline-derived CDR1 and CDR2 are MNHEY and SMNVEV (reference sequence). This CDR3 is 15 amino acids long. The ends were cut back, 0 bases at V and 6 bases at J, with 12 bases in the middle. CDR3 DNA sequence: TGTGCCAGCAGTTTATCGAACCCTATCTTCAATGAGCAGTTCTTC. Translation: CASSLSNPIFNEQFF.

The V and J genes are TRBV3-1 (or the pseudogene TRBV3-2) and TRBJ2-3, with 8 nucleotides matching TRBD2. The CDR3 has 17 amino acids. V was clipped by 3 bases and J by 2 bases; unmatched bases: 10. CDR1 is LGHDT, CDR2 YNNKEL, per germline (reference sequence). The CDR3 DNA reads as TGTGCCAGCAGCCAGGGGCGGGAGGCGGGTTTCACAGATACGCAGTATTTT. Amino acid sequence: CASSQGREAGFTDTQYF.

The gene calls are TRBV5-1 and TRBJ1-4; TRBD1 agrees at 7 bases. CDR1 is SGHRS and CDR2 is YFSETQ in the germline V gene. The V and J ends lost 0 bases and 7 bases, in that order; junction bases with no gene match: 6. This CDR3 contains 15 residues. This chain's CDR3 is CASSLGATGREKLFF. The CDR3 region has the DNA TGCGCCAGCAGCTTGGGGGCGACAGGGCGTGAAAAACTGTTTTTT.

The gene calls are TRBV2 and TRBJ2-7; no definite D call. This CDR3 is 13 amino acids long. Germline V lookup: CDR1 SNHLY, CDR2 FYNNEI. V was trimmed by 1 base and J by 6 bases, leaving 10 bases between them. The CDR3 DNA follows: TGTGCCAGCAGTGAAGAGCGCTGGGGCGAGCAGTACTTC. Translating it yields CASSEERWGEQYF.

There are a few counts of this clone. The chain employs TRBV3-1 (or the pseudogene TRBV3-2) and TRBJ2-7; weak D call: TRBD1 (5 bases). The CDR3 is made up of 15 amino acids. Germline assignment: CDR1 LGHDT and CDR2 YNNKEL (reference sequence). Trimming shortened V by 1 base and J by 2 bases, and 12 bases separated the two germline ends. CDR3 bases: TGTGCCAGCAGCCAAGGAACAGGCGATCCCTACGAGCAGTACGTC. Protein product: CASSQGTGDPYEQYV.

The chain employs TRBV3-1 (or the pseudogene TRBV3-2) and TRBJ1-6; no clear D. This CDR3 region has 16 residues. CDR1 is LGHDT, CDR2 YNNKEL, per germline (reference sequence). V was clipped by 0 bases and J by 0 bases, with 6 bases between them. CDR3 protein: CASSQDESSYNSPLHF. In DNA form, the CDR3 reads TGTGCCAGCAGCCAAGATGAGAGCTCCTATAATTCACCCCTCCACTTT.

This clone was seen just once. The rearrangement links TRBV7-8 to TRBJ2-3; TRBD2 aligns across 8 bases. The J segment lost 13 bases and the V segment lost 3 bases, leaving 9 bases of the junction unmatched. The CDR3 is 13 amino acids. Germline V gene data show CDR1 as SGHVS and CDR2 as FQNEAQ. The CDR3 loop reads CASSFLVAGKEYF. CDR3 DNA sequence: TGTGCCAGCAGCTTTCTTGTAGCGGGAAAGGAGTATTTT.